This T cell receptor beta chain appears in the sequencing data of a study of blood T cell repertoires in COVID-19 (dated by TCRdb to the early 2020s). For context, the study as a whole: The collaborator samples originated in the United States, Italy and Spain and spanned the acute and convalescent phases of COVID-19. The material from the prospective study consisted of cDNA or gDNA derived from T cells, B-cell-depleted T cells, or PBMCs. Deeply sampled blood TCRbeta repertoires from subjects exposed to, actively infected with, or recovered from COVID-19 were included in the dataset. The repertoires were released in a freely available public database meant as a resource for research on the immune response to SARS-CoV-2. Samples came from the ongoing ImmuneRACE study (first 160 participants) plus 1,254 subjects from 6 global collaborators. The sample metadata nearly always contained a de-identified subject ID, COVID-19 status, age in years and sex. HLA class I and class II types, where available, came from metadata supplied by the sample provider rather than from assay-based typing.

Each collaborating institution followed its own protocols to collect whole blood in K2EDTA tubes. Collaborator samples were shipped for TCRbeta analysis as frozen whole blood, isolated PBMCs, or DNA extracted from either sample type. TCRbeta CDR3 regions were amplified from genomic DNA using the immunoSEQ Assay, a bias-controlled multiplex PCR. For the original study's pipeline: Nucleated cell counts per sample were estimated from amplification of reference gene primers within the assay. Sequence reads were collapsed and filtered to measure the absolute abundance of every unique TCRbeta CDR3 rearrangement. Productive Simpson clonality was computed per sample as the square root of Simpson's diversity index over productive rearrangements. This immuneACCESS table, as held by TCRdb, lists in-frame sequences with V and J called but not all clones. Of the missing ones, under half trace to an unresolved V gene in checked studies; the others have no known cause. Clone size and the V and J calls come from that table; the DNA yielded D and trimming. The table for this sample lists approximately 75,000 clones; roughly 78% of them were counted only once. 7.4% of the sample goes to the ten largest clones.

Points on this clone: Its antigen is currently not known. One base away there is no much larger clone; base qualities are not given.

General conclusions and limits of the study: The amount of clinical and demographic metadata varied by source and participant and was provided uncurated.

The source is a human donor in a cohort sampled during active COVID-19. The sequencing sample was made of peripheral blood.

The nucleotide sequence reads TGTGCCAGCAGTTTAGAACGCACCTCTGGGGCCAACGTCCTGACTTTC. Its protein is CASSLERTSGANVLTF. The rearrangement combines TRBV2 with TRBJ2-6; the D gene cannot be named for sure. CDR1 and CDR2 (SNHLY, FYNNEI) derive from the germline V gene. From the cysteine through the phenylalanine, the CDR3 covers 16 amino acids. Just CDR3 DNA is preserved here, 48 bases in frame from base 1. V is pared back by 5 bases and J by 0 bases, with 11 bases lying between the germline termini. Reference TRBV2 and TRBJ2-6 genes cover what lies past the CDR3, so the full variable domain is EPEVTQTPSHQVTQMGQEVILRCVPISNHLYFYWYRQILGQKVEFLVSFYNNEISEKSEIFDDQFSVERPDGSNFTLKIRSTKLEDSAMYFCASSLERTSGANVLTFGAGSRLTVL.